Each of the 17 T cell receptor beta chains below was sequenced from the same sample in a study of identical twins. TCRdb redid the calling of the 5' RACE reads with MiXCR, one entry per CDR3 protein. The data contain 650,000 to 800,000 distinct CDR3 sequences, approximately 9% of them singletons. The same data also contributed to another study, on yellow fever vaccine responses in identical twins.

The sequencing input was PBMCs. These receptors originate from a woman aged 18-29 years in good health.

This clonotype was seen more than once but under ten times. This CDR3 reads CASSVEATGGEKLFF. CDR3 DNA: TGTGCCAGCAGCGTAGAAGCAACTGGCGGGGAAAAACTGTTTTTT. The V call is TRBV9, the J call TRBJ1-4; D uncertain. There are 15 residues in the CDR3. Germline V gene data show CDR1 as SGDLS and CDR2 as YYNGEE. The V gene lost 0 bases and the J gene lost 8 bases, with 14 bases spanning the gap.

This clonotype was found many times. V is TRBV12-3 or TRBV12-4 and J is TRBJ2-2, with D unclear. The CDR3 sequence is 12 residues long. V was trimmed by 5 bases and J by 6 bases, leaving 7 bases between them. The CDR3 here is CASSVTAGELFF. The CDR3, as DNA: TGTGCCAGCAGTGTCACCGCCGGGGAGCTGTTTTTT.

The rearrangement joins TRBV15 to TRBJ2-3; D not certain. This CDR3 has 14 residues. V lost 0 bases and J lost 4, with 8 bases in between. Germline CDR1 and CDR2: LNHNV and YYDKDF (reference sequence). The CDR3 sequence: CATSRDKIADTQYF. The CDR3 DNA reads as TGTGCCACCAGCAGAGATAAAATCGCAGATACGCAGTATTTT.

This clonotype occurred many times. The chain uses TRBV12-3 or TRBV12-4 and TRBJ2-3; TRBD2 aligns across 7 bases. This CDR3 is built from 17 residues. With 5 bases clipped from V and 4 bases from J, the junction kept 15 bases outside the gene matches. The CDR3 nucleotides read TGTGCCAGCAGTAGTCCTTCTTCGGGGGGAGTTGCAGATACGCAGTATTTT. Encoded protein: CASSSPSSGGVADTQYF.

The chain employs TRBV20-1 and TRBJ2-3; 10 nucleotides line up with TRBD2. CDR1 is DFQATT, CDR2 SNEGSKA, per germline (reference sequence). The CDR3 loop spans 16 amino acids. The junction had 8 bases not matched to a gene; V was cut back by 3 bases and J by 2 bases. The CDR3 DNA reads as TGCAGTGCTAGCAGGACTAGCGGAGGGGTCACAGATACGCAGTATTTT. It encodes CSASRTSGGVTDTQYF.

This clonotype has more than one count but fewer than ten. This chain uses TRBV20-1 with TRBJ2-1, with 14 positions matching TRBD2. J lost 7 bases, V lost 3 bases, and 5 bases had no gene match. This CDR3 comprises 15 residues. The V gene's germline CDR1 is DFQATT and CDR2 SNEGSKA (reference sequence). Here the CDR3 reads CSASRLAGGRNEQFF. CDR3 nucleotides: TGCAGTGCTAGCCGACTAGCGGGAGGGCGGAATGAGCAGTTCTTC.

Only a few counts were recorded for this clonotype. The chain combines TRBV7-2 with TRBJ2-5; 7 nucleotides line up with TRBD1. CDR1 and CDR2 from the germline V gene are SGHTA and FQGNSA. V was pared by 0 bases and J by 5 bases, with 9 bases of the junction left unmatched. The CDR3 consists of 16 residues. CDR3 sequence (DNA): TGTGCCAGCAGCTTAGCAGGGGGCGCTTATCCCGAGACCCAGTACTTC. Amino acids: CASSLAGGAYPETQYF.

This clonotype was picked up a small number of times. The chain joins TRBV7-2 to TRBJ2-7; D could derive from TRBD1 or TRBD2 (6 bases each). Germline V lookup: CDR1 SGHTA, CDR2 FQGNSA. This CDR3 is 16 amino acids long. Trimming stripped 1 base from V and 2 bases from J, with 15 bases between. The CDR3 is CASSLGFAGQTYEQYF. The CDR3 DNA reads TGTGCCAGCAGCTTAGGTTTTGCGGGACAAACCTACGAGCAGTACTTC.

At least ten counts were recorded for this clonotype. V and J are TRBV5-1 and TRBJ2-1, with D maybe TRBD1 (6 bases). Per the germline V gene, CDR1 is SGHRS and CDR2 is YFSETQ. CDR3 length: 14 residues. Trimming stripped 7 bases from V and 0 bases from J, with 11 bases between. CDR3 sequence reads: CASSQGISYNEQFF. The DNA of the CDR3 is TGCGCCAGCTCGCAGGGGATCTCCTACAATGAGCAGTTCTTC.

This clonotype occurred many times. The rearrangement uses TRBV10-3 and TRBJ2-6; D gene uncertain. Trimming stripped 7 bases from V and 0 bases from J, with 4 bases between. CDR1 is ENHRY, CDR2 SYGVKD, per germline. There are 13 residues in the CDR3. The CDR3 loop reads CAINPSGANVLTF. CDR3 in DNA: TGTGCCATCAATCCCTCTGGGGCCAACGTCCTGACTTTC.

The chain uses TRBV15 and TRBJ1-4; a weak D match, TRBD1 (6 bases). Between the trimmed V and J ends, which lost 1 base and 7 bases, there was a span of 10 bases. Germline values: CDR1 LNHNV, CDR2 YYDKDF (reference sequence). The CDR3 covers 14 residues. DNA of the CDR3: TGTGCCACCAGCAGAGTCAGGGGTACTGAAAAACTGTTTTTT. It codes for CATSRVRGTEKLFF.

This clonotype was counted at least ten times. The CDR3 is CASSGLAGVTAGELFF. CDR3 bases: TGTGCCAGCAGCGGACTAGCGGGAGTTACAGCCGGGGAGCTGTTTTTT. The rearrangement uses TRBV27 and TRBJ2-2; 13 nucleotides line up with TRBD2. This CDR3 has 16 residues. The junction had 7 bases not matched to a gene; V was cut back by 6 bases and J by 6 bases. The germline CDR1 and CDR2 sequences are MNHEY and SMNVEV (reference sequence).

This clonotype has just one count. CDR3 bases: TGCAGTGCAACACGAGCGGGAGGTTCCCTCTACGAGCAGTACTTC. This translates into CSATRAGGSLYEQYF. V gene TRBV20-1 combines with J gene TRBJ2-7; 9 bases fit TRBD2. The trim removed 6 bases at V and 3 bases at J, leaving 12 bases unmatched. Germline-derived CDR1 and CDR2 are DFQATT and SNEGSKA (reference sequence). This CDR3 region has 15 residues.

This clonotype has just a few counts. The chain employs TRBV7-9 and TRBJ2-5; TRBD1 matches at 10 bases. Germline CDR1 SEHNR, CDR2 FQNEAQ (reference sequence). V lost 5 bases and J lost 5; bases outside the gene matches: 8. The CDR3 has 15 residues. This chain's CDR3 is CASSPDRGQRETQYF. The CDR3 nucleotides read TGTGCCAGCAGCCCCGACAGGGGGCAACGGGAGACCCAGTACTTC.

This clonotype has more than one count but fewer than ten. Here the CDR3 reads CASSSRDRGGYEQYF. CDR3 coding DNA: TGCGCCAGCAGCTCCCGGGACAGGGGCGGCTACGAGCAGTACTTC. The gene calls are TRBV5-1 and TRBJ2-7; 10 bases align to TRBD1. This CDR3 has 15 amino acids. The germline V gene encodes CDR1 SGHRS and CDR2 YFSETQ. V shed 3 bases and J 3 bases; nucleotides not matched to a gene: 6.

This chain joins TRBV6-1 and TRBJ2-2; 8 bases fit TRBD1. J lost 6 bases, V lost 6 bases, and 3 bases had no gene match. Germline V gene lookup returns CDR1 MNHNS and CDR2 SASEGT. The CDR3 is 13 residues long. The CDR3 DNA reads TGTGCCAGCAGGCCAGGGGGCCCCGGGGAGCTGTTTTTT. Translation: CASRPGGPGELFF.

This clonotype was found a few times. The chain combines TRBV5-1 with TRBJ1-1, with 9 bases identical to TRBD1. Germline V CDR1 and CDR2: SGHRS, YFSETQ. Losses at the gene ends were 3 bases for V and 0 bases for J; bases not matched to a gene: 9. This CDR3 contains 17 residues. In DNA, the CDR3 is TGCGCCAGCAGCTACCGTCCCGGGACAGGGCTGAACACTGAAGCTTTCTTT. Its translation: CASSYRPGTGLNTEAFF.